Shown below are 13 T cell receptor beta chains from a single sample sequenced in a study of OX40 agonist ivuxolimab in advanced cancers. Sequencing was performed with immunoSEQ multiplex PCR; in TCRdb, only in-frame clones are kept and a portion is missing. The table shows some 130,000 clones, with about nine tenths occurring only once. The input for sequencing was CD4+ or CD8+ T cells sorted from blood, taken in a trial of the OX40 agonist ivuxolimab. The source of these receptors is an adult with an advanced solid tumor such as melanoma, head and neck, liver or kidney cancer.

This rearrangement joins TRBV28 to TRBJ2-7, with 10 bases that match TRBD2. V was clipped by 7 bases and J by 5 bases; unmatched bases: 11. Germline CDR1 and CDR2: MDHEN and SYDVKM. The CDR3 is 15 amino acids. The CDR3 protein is CASIPVSGRANEQYF. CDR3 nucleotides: TGTGCCAGCATTCCTGTGAGCGGGAGGGCCAACGAGCAGTACTTC.

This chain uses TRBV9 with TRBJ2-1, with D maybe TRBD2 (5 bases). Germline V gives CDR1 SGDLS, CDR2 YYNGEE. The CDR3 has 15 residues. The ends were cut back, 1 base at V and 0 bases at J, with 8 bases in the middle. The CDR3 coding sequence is TGTGCCAGCAGCGTAACGAGCGGCTCCTACAATGAGCAGTTCTTC. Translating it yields CASSVTSGSYNEQFF.

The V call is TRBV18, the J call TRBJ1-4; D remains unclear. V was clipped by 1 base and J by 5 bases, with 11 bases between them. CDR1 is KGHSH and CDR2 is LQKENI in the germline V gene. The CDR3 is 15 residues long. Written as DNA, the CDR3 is TGTGCCAGCTCACCACTTCCATTAAGGAATGAAAAACTGTTTTTT. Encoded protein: CASSPLPLRNEKLFF.

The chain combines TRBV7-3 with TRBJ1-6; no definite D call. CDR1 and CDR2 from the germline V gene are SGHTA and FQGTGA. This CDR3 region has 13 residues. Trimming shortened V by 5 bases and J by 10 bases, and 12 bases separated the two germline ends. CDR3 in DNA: TGTGCCAGCAGCAGGGAAAAGTGGTCACCCCTCCACTTT. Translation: CASSREKWSPLHF. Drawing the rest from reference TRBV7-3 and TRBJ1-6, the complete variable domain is GAGVSQTPSNKVTEKGKYVELRCDPISGHTALYWYRQSLGQGPEFLIYFQGTGAADDSGLPNDRFFAVRPEGSVSTLKIQRTERGDSAVYLCASSREKWSPLHFGNGTRLTVT.

CDR3 DNA: TGTGCCAGCAGCTTGGGTCAGGGGGTGAGGAATGAGCAGTTCTTC. Residues: CASSLGQGVRNEQFF. The rearrangement uses TRBV5-4 and TRBJ2-1, with 7 bases that match TRBD1. Germline-derived CDR1 and CDR2 are SGHNT and YYREEE (reference sequence). The CDR3 contains 15 residues. V lost 0 bases and J lost 7; bases outside the gene matches: 7.

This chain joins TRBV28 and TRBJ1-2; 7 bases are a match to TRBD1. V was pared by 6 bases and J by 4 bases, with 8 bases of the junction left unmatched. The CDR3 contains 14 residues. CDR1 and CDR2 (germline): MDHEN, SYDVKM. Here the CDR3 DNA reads TGTGCCAGCAGCCGCCAGACAGGGACCTATGGCTACACCTTC. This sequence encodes CASSRQTGTYGYTF.

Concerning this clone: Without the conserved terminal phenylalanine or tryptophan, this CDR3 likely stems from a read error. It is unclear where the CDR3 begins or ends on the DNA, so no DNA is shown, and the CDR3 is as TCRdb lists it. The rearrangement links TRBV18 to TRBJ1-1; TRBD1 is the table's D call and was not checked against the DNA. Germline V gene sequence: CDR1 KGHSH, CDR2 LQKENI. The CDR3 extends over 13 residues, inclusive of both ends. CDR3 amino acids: CASSPSGQGAVGI.

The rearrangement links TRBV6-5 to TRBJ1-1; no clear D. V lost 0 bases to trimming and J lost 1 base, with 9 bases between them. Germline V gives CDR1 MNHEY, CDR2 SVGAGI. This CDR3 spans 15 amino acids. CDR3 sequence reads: CASSYSRTANTEAFF. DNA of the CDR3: TGTGCCAGCAGTTACTCGAGGACCGCGAACACTGAAGCTTTCTTT.

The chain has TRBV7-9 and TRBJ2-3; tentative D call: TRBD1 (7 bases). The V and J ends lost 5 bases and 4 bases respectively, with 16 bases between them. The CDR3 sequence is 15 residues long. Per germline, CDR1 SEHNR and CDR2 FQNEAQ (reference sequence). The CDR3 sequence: CASSLQTGRSDTQYF. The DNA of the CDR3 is TGTGCCAGCAGCCTACAGACAGGGAGGTCAGATACGCAGTATTTT. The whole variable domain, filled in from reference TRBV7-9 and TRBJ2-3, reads DTGVSQNPRHKITKRGQNVTFRCDPISEHNRLYWYRQTLGQGPEFLTYFQNEAQLEKSRLLSDRFSAERPKGSFSTLEIQRTEQGDSAMYLCASSLQTGRSDTQYFGPGTRLTVL.

In nucleotides, the CDR3 is TGTGCCAGCAGTTACTCGAGGTCGGATCAGCCCCAGCATTTT. Its translation is CASSYSRSDQPQHF. This chain connects TRBV6-5 to TRBJ1-5; no definite D call. V was trimmed by 0 bases and J by 5 bases, leaving 8 bases between them. The CDR3 totals 14 residues. Germline V gene lookup returns CDR1 MNHEY and CDR2 SVGAGI.

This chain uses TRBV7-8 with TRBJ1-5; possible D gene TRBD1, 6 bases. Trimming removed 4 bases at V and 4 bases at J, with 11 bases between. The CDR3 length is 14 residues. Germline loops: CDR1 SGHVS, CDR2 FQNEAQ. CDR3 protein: CASSSGVENQPQHF. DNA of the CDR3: TGTGCCAGCAGCTCAGGGGTGGAGAATCAGCCCCAGCATTTT.

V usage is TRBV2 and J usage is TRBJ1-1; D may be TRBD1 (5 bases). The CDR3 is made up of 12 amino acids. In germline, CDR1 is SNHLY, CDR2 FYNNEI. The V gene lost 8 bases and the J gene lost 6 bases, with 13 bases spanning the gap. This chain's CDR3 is CASRWGGAEAFF. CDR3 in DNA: TGTGCCAGCCGCTGGGGGGGAGCTGAAGCTTTCTTT.

In DNA form, the CDR3 reads TGTGCCAGCAGTTTATGGGGGACAGGGGTGAACACTGAAGCTTTCTTT. Its protein is CASSLWGTGVNTEAFF. This chain joins TRBV28 and TRBJ1-1, with 10 bases fitting TRBD1. V trimming: 0 bases; J trimming: 0 bases; junction bases outside the gene matches: 1. The CDR3 runs 16 residues. The germline CDR1 and CDR2 sequences are MDHEN and SYDVKM. The full variable domain, completed using reference TRBV28 and TRBJ1-1, is DVKVTQSSRYLVKRTGEKVFLECVQDMDHENMFWYRQDPGLGLRLIYFSYDVKMKEKGDIPEGYSVSREKKERFSLILESASTNQTSMYLCASSLWGTGVNTEAFFGQGTRLTVV.